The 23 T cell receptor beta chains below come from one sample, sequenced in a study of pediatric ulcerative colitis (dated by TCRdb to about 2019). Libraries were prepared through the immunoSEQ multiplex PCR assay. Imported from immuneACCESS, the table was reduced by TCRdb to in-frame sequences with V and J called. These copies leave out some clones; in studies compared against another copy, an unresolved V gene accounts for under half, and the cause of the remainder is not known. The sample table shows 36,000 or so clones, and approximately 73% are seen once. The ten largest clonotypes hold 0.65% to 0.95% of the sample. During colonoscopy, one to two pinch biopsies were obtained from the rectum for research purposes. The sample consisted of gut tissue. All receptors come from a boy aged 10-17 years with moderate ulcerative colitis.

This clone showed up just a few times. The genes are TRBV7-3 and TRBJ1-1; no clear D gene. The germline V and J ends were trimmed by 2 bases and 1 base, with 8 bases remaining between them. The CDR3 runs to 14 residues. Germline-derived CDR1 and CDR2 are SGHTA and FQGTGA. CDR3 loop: CASSLSRQNTEAFF. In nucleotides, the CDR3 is TGTGCCAGCAGCTTATCCAGGCAGAACACTGAAGCTTTCTTT.

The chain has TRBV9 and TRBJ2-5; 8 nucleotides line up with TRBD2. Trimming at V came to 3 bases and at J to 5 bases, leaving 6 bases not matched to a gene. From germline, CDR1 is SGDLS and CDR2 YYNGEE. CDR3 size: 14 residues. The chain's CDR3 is CASSGSGTEETQYF. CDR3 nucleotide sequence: TGTGCCAGCAGCGGTAGCGGGACGGAGGAGACCCAGTACTTC.

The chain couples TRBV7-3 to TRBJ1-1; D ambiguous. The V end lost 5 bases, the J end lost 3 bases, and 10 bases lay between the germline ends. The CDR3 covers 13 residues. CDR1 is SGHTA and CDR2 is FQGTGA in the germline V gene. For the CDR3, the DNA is TGTGCCAGCAGCCGGCCCGGGGACACTGAAGCTTTCTTT. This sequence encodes CASSRPGDTEAFF.

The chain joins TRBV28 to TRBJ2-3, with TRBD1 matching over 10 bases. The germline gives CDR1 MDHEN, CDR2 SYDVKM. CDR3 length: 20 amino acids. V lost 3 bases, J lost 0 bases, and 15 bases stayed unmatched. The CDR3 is CASSFIRDRGLVVSTDTQYF. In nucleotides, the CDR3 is TGTGCCAGCAGTTTTATCAGGGACAGGGGACTAGTTGTTAGCACAGATACGCAGTATTTT.

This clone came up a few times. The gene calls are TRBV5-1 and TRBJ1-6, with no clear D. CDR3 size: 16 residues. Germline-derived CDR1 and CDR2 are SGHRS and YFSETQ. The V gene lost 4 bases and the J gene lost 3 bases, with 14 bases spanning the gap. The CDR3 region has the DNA TGCGCCAGCAGCCCCCTTGGGGTGGACTATAATTCACCCCTCCACTTT. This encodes CASSPLGVDYNSPLHF.

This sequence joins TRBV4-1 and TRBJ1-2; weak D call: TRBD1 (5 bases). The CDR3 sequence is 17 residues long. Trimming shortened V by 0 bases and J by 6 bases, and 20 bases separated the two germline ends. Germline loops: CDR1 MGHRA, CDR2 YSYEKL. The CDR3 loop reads CASSQDKGRQNPHGYTF. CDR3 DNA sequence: TGCGCCAGCAGCCAAGATAAGGGACGGCAGAACCCGCATGGCTACACCTTC.

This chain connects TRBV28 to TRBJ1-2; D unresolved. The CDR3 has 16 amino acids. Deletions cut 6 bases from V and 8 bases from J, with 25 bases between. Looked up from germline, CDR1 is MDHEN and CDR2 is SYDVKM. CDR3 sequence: CASSNLPHGGIGGYTF. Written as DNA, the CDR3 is TGTGCCAGCAGCAATTTGCCACATGGTGGAATCGGGGGCTACACCTTC.

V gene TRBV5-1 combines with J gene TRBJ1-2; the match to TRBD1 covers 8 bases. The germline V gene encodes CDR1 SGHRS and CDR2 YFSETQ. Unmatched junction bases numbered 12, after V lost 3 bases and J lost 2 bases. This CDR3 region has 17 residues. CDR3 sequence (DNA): TGCGCCAGCAGCTCCCGGACAGGGCGGTTGCTCAACTATGGCTACACCTTC. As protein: CASSSRTGRLLNYGYTF.

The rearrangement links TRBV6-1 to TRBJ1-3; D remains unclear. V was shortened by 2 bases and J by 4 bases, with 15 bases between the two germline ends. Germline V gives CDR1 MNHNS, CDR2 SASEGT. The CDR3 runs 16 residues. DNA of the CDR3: TGTGCCAGCAGTGAATTTAGTGGGGTTTCAGGAAACACCATATATTTT. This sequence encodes CASSEFSGVSGNTIYF.

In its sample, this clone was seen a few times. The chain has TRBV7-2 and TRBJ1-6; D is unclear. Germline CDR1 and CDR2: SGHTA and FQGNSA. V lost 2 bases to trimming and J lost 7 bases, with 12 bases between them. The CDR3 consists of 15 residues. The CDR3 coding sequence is TGTGCCAGCAGCTTATTCGAGGAGTCAAATTCACCCCTCCACTTT. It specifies CASSLFEESNSPLHF.

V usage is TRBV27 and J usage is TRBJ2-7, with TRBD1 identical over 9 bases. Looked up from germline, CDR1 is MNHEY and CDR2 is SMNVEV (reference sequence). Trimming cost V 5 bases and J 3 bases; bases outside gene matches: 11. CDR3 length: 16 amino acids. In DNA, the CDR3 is TGTGCCAGCAGTGGTTTAAGGGGACAGGGTTACTACGAGCAGTACTTC. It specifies CASSGLRGQGYYEQYF.

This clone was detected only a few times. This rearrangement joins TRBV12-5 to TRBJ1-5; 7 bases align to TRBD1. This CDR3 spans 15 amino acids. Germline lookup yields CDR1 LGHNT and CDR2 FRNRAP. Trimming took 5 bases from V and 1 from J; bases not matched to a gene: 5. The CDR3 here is CASGAGTVSNQPQHF. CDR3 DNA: TGTGCTAGTGGTGCCGGGACAGTCAGCAATCAGCCCCAGCATTTT.

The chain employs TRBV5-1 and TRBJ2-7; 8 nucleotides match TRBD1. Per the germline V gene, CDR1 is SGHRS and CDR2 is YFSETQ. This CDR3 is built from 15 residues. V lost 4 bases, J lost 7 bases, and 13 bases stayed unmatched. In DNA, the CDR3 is TGCGCCAGCAGCAACGACAGGGGTCGACTTTATGAGCAGTACTTC. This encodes CASSNDRGRLYEQYF.

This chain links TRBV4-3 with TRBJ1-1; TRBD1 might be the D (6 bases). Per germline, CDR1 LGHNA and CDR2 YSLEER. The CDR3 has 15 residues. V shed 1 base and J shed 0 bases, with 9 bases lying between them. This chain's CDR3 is CASSQGTALNTEAFF. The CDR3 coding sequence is TGCGCCAGCAGCCAAGGGACAGCCCTGAACACTGAAGCTTTCTTT.

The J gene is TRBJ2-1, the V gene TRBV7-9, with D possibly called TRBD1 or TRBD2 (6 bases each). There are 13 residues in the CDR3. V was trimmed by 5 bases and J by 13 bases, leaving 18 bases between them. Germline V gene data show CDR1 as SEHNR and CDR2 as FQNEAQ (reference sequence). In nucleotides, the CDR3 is TGTGCCAGCAGCCCACCCGGGGGCAGGGATCAGTTCTTC. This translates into CASSPPGGRDQFF. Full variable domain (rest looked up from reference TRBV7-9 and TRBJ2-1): DTGVSQNPRHKITKRGQNVTFRCDPISEHNRLYWYRQTLGQGPEFLTYFQNEAQLEKSRLLSDRFSAERPKGSFSTLEIQRTEQGDSAMYLCASSPPGGRDQFFGPGTRLTVL.

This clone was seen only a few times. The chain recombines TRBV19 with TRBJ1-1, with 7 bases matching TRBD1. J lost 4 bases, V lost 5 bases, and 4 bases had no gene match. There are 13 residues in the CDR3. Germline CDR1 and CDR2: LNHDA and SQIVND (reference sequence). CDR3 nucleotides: TGTGCCAGTAGTCTGACAGGGAGCACTGAAGCTTTCTTT. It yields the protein CASSLTGSTEAFF.

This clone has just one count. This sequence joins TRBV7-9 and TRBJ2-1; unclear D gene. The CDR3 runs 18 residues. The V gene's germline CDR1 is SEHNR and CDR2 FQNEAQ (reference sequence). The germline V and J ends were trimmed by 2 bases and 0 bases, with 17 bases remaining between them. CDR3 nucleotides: TGTGCCAGCAGCTTATACGCCCCCTCTGGGGTCTCCTACAATGAGCAGTTCTTC. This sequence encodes CASSLYAPSGVSYNEQFF.

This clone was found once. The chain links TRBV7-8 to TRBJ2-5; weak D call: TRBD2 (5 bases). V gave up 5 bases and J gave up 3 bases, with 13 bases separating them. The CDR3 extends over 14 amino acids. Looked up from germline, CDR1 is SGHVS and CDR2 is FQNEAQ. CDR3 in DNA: TGTGCCAGCAGCAGACGATTGCGGGAAGAGACCCAGTACTTC. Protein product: CASSRRLREETQYF.

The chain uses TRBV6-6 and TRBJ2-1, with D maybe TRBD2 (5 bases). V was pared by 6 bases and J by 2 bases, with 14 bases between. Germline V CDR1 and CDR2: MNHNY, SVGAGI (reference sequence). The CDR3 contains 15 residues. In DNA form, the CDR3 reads TGTGCCAGCAGCTCGACCCGGGATCCCTACAATGAGCAGTTCTTC. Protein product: CASSSTRDPYNEQFF.

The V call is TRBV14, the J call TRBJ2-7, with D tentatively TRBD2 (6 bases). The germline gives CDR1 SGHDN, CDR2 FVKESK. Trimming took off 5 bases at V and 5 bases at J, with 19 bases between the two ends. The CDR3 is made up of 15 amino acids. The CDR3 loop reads CASSETGLLIHEQYF. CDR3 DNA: TGTGCCAGCAGCGAAACGGGACTGCTTATCCACGAGCAGTACTTC.

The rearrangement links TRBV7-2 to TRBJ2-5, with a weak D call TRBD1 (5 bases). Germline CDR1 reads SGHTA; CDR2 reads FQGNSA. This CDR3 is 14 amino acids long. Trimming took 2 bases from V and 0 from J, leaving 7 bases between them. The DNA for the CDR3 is TGTGCCAGCAGCTTAATGGACAACCAAGAGACCCAGTACTTC. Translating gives CASSLMDNQETQYF.

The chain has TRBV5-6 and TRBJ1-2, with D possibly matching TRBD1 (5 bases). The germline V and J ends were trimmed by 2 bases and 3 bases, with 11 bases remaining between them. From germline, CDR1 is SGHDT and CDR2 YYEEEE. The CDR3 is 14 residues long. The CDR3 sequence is CASSFAGLDYGYTF. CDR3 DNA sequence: TGTGCCAGCAGCTTCGCAGGGCTTGACTATGGCTACACCTTC.

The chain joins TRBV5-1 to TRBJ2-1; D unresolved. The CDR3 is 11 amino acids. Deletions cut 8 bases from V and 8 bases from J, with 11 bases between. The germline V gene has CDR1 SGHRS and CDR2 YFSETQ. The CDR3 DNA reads TGCGCCAGACTGGGTGGGCATGAGCAGTTCTTC. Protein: CARLGGHEQFF.